This TCR beta chain was identified in a study of breast tumors, draining lymph nodes, adjacent tissues (dated by TCRdb to 2015 to 2016). The study in broad terms: In breast cancer patients, the study compared the TCR beta repertoires of tumor, adjacent nontumor tissue and axillary lymph nodes. The study was designed to assess the relationships and possible T-cell exchange between tumor, surrounding tissue and draining lymph node repertoires in human breast cancer. Here is what the overall study found, with its caveats: The conclusion that tumor T cells originate in lymph nodes was presented as consistent with a hypothesis rather than as directly demonstrated. The similarity between tumor and nontumor tissue repertoires was significantly greater in luminal-like breast cancer than in basal-like breast cancer. The data were judged consistent with most tumor T cells deriving from the lymph node and then expanding within tumor tissue. T-cell repertoire diversity in tumors was found to be lower than in lymph nodes but higher than in nontumor tissue, and preferential V and J gene usage was observed.

This clonotype was detected many times. The antigen it recognizes is unknown. No per-base quality is available; no much larger clone lies one base away. The run used an Illumina HiSeq 2000. TCR beta chain libraries were generated by multiplex PCR amplification. The amplified TCR beta chain products were analyzed by high-throughput sequencing. TCRdb reprocessing: public reads trimmed at Q25 with fastp, clones called with MiXCR, in-frame beta chains kept. Rows merge per CDR3 protein into single entries with the most common DNA and genes. This sample lists approximately 11,000 distinct CDR3 sequences; around 34% were detected once. Jointly, the top ten make up roughly 15% of the sample. Sequenced input: breast tumor tissue. The TCR was taken from a female donor with breast cancer. Some clones in this sample may be carry-over from other donors' samples.

The DNA is TGCAGTGCTAGAGATTTAGCGGGAGCGGCAGATACGCAGTATTTT. It translates as CSARDLAGAADTQYF. The rearrangement combines TRBV20-1 with TRBJ2-3, with 9 bases aligning to TRBD2. Sequences DFQATT (CDR1) and SNEGSKA (CDR2) are obtained from the germline V gene (reference sequence). Its CDR3 holds 15 amino acids, cysteine through phenylalanine. Only the CDR3 portion is preserved as DNA: 45 bases, with reading frame beginning at the first base. V is trimmed back by 0 bases and J by 4 bases, and the junction contains 5 bases that no gene match accounts for.